A selection of T cell receptor beta chains follows, all from one sample in a study of T-cell memory formation after mild COVID-19. MiXCR was run by TCRdb on the 5' RACE reads, yielding one entry per CDR3 protein. The sample lists around 12,000 distinct CDR3 sequences, about 14% seen once, with roughly 55% in the top ten. Sequenced input: PBMCs or a T cell subset sorted from them (not recorded which). The receptors shown here come from a man aged 18 to 29 who had mild COVID-19 (a few samples of this study predate the infection). Cell type and time point are not known. The conserved cysteine and the conserved F or W are not part of the CDR3 here. A D gene is named only where the DNA matches it firmly.

J gene	D gene	V gene	CDR3 protein
TRBJ2-1	TRBD2	TRBV7-9	ASSLDIAGRHNEQF
TRBJ2-7	TRBD1	TRBV7-2	ASSWTGGSYEQY
TRBJ2-7	-	TRBV6-5	ASSPDSAYEQY
TRBJ2-5	TRBD2	TRBV20-1	SARGGGEETQY
TRBJ1-1	-	TRBV6-5	ASTLGRNTEAF
TRBJ1-5	-	TRBV20-1	SARVVGQPQH
TRBJ1-2	-	TRBV7-6	ASSSLGGRFKSYT
TRBJ2-1	-	TRBV3-1	ASSSPPRLHYNEQF
TRBJ2-5	-	TRBV6-5	ASSYGAGLETQY
TRBJ1-1	-	TRBV15	ATSRVLNTEAF
TRBJ1-1	TRBD1	TRBV20-1	SAWDRGSSPNTEAF
TRBJ2-3	TRBD2	TRBV12-3/TRBV12-4	ASTSGGTSTDTQY
TRBJ2-2	-	TRBV4-1	ASSQDSGGAGELF
TRBJ2-1	-	TRBV5-1	ASSPRGPPYNEQF
TRBJ1-1	TRBD1	TRBV5-1	ASSDRVNTEAF
TRBJ2-2	-	TRBV7-9	ASQSWAGELF
TRBJ2-1	-	TRBV18	ASSPTGVSSYNEQF
TRBJ2-1	-	TRBV6-5	ASSQAPGFVDEQF
TRBJ2-1	TRBD2	TRBV4-2	ASSHRDGTSGGSAFYNEQF
TRBJ2-4	TRBD1	TRBV9	ASNRGTENIQY
TRBJ1-1	-	TRBV19	ASRTGWATEAF
TRBJ2-5	-	TRBV5-1	ASSLEDQTQY
TRBJ1-2	TRBD1	TRBV11-2	ASSYHRTGKNYGYT
TRBJ1-4	-	TRBV12-3/TRBV12-4	ASRYRFNEKLF
TRBJ1-5	-	TRBV4-1	ASSQVADENQPQH
TRBJ2-6	TRBD1	TRBV10-3	ASKGGQGASLSGANVLT
TRBJ2-3	-	TRBV6-5	ASRLGGGSDTQY
TRBJ2-3	TRBD2	TRBV5-4	ASSLEGLAVEY
TRBJ1-4	-	TRBV7-2	ARRGSEKLF
TRBJ2-1	-	TRBV6-2/TRBV6-3	ASSSESYNEQF